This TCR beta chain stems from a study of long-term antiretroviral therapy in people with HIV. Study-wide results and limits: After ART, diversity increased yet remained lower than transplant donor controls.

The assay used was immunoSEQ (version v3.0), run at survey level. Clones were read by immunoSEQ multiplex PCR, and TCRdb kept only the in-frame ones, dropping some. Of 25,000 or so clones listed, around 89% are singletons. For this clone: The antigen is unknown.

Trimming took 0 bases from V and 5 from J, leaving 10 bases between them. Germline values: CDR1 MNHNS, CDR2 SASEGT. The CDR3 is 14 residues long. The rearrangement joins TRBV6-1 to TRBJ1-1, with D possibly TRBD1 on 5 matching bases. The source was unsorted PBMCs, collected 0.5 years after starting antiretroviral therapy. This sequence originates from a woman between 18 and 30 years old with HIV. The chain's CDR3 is CASSEAPGQTEAFF. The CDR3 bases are TGTGCCAGCAGTGAAGCCCCGGGGCAAACTGAAGCTTTCTTT.